This T cell receptor (beta chain) was identified in a study of shared clonotypes between healthy human individuals (dated by TCRdb to about 2020). Regarding the complete study: A couple of women and a few men aged 18 to 49 years were included in the cohort. For each donor, three plates each were used for CD4 naive and CD4 memory, two plates were used for CD8 naive, and one plate was used for CD8 memory. The study deeply sequenced blood TCR repertoires of about 5 healthy adults to estimate repertoire size and the extent of clonotype sharing between individuals. To increase sequencing depth and limit assay-specific biases, different laboratories used diverse techniques to prepare libraries and sequence TCR repertoires. Each donor's leukapheresis produced roughly between about 0.9 and 9.5 billion PBMCs. Study-wide conclusions, independent of this receptor: Higher generation probabilities were observed for clonotypes shared by all four sorted-subset donors than for non-shared clonotypes. The genetic and exposure-history diversity represented was limited by the small number of donors. Approximately 4.8% of naive CD4, 3.5% of naive CD8, approximately 2.2% of memory CD4, and about 0.4% of memory CD8 clonotypes were shared across several donors. Pairwise subsampling led to the expectation that sequencing depth would affect the degree of clonotype sharing among donors. Sampling was restricted to blood, and TCR repertoires in tissues likely differ from the TCR repertoires found in blood. Even with the large sequencing depth, rarefaction of the sorted-subset datasets indicated that sequencing was incomplete. Estimated clonotype richness was generally larger for naive than for memory subsets.

Worth noting for this clone: What antigen it recognizes has not been identified. No base quality values were provided; no much bigger clone lies one nucleotide off.

Healthy HIV-negative adults with no recently reported acute infections or vaccinations were included as donors. All donors were Caucasian adults living in Nashville, Tennessee, USA. CD4+ T cells were enriched by magnetic negative selection, after which naive cells were positively selected on CD45RA and the negative fraction was taken as the memory subset. Blood was obtained by leukapheresis, after which PBMCs were separated by Ficoll-Histopaque density gradient centrifugation and cryopreserved in liquid nitrogen vapor phase. Purity and quantity of every magnetically sorted T cell population were checked by analytical flow cytometry. Genomic DNA was isolated from every sorted fraction and measured by UV absorbance on a Nanodrop 2000c. Using the deep immunoSEQ assay, multiplex PCR amplified TCR CDR3 regions from genomic DNA. Extracted genomic DNA from each cell subset was distributed evenly across all wells of several immunoSEQ 96-well plates, and each plate was treated as a replicate. For sorted subsets, each replicate PCR was loaded with approximately 0.2 ug genomic DNA, equivalent to 25,000 to 35,000 T cell genomes. The purified libraries were quantified using a Qubit 3.0 fluorometer, sized with a Bioanalyzer 2100, and then quantified again using the KAPA Library Quantification kit. Every immunoSEQ 96-well plate was sequenced on a dedicated single-read 150-cycle Illumina NextSeq 550 flow cell. As for the authors' bioinformatics: The immunoSEQ output contained only junctional sequences without quality scores, so filtering could not match that applied to full-length reads. Sequences were annotated with PyIR, a Python wrapper for IgBLAST v1.9, using IMGT germline references to assign V/J genes and CDR3. Reads were filtered out if the reads had weak V/J assignments (E-value above 1e-6), no CDR3, stop codons, out-of-frame junctions, or ambiguous translated residues. A V3J clonotype was defined by an identical inferred V gene, J gene, and CDR3 amino acid sequence. Percentage overlap between repertoires was computed as shared unique clonotypes divided by the size of the smaller repertoire. Richness of each repertoire was evaluated using RTK rarefaction, the Chao1 estimator, and Recon v2.1 estimates of unobserved clonotypes. Generation probabilities were computed with OLGA for all TCRbeta clonotypes obtained by the gDNA method from four donors. Here the immuneACCESS table is served through TCRdb, limited to in-frame sequences with V and J called. Missing clones are a known gap in these copies; in checked studies unresolved V genes cover under half, and the rest lacks a known reason. That table gives V, J and clone size, and the DNA gave D and trimming. Here the sample has about 1.1 million clones; around 78% occur a single time. The top ten constitute under 0.6% of the sample.

The germline V gene (reference sequence) gives CDR1 as SEHNR and CDR2 as FQNEAQ. V was cut back by 5 bases and J by 3 bases, leaving a gap of 22 bases between them. Reading from cysteine to phenylalanine, the CDR3 counts 17 amino acids. The kept DNA is CDR3 alone, 51 bases in frame from the first base. Sequencing was done on a sample of memory CD4+ T cells from PBMCs. Interpreted using the paper, the cell subset or site label stands for: CD45RA-negative fraction. The chain links TRBV7-9 with TRBJ1-2; a confident D gene designation cannot be given. The sequence came from a man between 18 and 35 years old in good health. Some clones in this sample may be carry-over from other donors' samples. The bases are TGTGCCAGCAGCGACCCGGACGGGCCCCTGCCTGACTATGGCTACACCTTC. Translated, this gives CASSDPDGPLPDYGYTF.